The present entry profiles one TCR beta chain with its context. This entry is derived from a study of identical twins. The germline gives CDR1 GTSNPN, CDR2 SVGIG (reference sequence). V lost 5 bases, J lost 2 bases, and 7 bases lay in between. This CDR3 is built from 11 residues. MiXCR, applied by TCRdb to the 5' RACE reads, yields one record per CDR3 protein. The sample carries 450,000 or so distinct CDR3 sequences, 13% to 15% recorded once. This sample was shared with a second study, whose subject was yellow fever vaccine responses in identical twins.

The genes are TRBV30 and TRBJ2-7, with D perhaps matching TRBD1 (6 bases). Sequences were obtained from CD4+ T cells sorted from blood. The sequence was collected from a woman aged 18-30 years in good health. The CDR3 loop is CAWRDTYEQYF. As DNA, the CDR3 is TGTGCCTGGCGGGACACCTACGAGCAGTACTTC.